A few counts support the clone carrying this T cell receptor (beta chain). This sample is part of a study of blood T cell repertoires in COVID-19. Study in general: Both acute and convalescent COVID-19 samples were obtained from the United States, Italy and Spain. PBMCs, B-cell-depleted T cells, or T cells provided the cDNA or gDNA that made up the material.

In the original analysis: Amplification with reference gene primers provided the estimates of nucleated cell counts. Only in-frame clones appear in the TCRdb table, and some are missing; sequencing was by immunoSEQ multiplex PCR. The D gene and trimming were derived from the DNA, and the V and J assignments and clone size from that table. The repertoire holds approximately 190,000 clones, with about 86% as singletons. The germline V gene encodes CDR1 MDHEN and CDR2 SYDVKM. The CDR3 totals 15 residues. The V end was cut by 3 bases, the J end by 1 base, with 12 bases between. This sequence joins TRBV28 and TRBJ1-2, with a tentative D call TRBD1 (6 bases). The sequence was obtained from a man aged 25-40 years with active or convalescent COVID-19. Sample: peripheral blood. The CDR3 is CASSFGTTRNYGYTF. In DNA, the CDR3 is TGTGCCAGCAGTTTCGGGACAACCCGTAACTATGGCTACACCTTC.